The next 18 T cell receptor beta chains were all read from a single sample in a study of vaccination effects on CD4 cells after COVID-19. ViraFEST expansion of antigen-specific CD4+ T cells with viral peptide pools preceded sequencing. Cultured cells yielded isolated CD4+ T cells after less than 11 days. This individual contracted SARS-CoV-2 between March and December 2020, as verified by PCR. The antigens of these receptors remain unknown. The data were produced by immunoSEQ multiplex PCR, yet TCRdb's version contains in-frame clones alone and is incomplete. The table includes roughly 70,000 clones, 65% to 75% detected once. Sample: CD4+ T cells from PBMCs cultured with HIV peptides, taken before COVID-19 vaccination. Stated subset: HIV-1 Nef peptide pool negative control/reference culture. Every receptor here comes from a human donor who had a prior SARS-CoV-2 infection.

CDR3 sequence reads: CAISEAGTDTQYF. The CDR3 DNA reads TGTGCCATCAGTGAAGCAGGCACAGATACGCAGTATTTT. The chain joins TRBV10-3 to TRBJ2-3; D uncertain. Trimming removed 3 bases at V and 1 base at J, with 5 bases between. The germline V gene has CDR1 ENHRY and CDR2 SYGVKD. CDR3 length: 13 amino acids.

DNA of the CDR3: TGCGCCAGCAGCCAAGCTAGCGGGGGGGTTCCCACAGATACGCAGTATTTT. Residues: CASSQASGGVPTDTQYF. The chain recombines TRBV4-1 with TRBJ2-3, with 12 positions matching TRBD2. The germline CDR1 and CDR2 sequences are MGHRA and YSYEKL. After removal of 1 base from V and 2 bases from J, the junction contained 4 bases not matched to a gene. The CDR3 is 17 amino acids.

The chain uses TRBV19 and TRBJ1-5; 7 bases map to TRBD1. Trimming cost V 5 bases and J 5 bases; bases outside gene matches: 9. The V gene's germline CDR1 is LNHDA and CDR2 SQIVND (reference sequence). This CDR3 spans 15 amino acids. The CDR3 DNA follows: TGTGCCAGTAGTGCGACAGGGAGGGACCATCAGCCCCAGCATTTT. It codes for CASSATGRDHQPQHF.

This clone has a handful of counts. The chain joins TRBV9 to TRBJ1-5, with D hard to call. The CDR3 covers 13 residues. The V gene's germline CDR1 is SGDLS and CDR2 YYNGEE. V lost 1 base and J lost 3, with 5 bases in between. In DNA form, the CDR3 reads TGTGCCAGCAGCGTATCCCCCAATCAGCCCCAGCATTTT. This codes for CASSVSPNQPQHF.

The genes are TRBV6-4 and TRBJ1-1; 7 bases agree with TRBD1. Losses at the gene ends were 3 bases for V and 9 bases for J; bases not matched to a gene: 1. Germline lookup yields CDR1 MRHNA and CDR2 SNTAGT. The CDR3 is 11 amino acids. CDR3 amino acids: CASSETGKAFF. The CDR3 DNA sequence: TGTGCCAGCAGTGAGACAGGGAAAGCTTTCTTT.

This clone came up once. V gene TRBV10-3 combines with J gene TRBJ2-3; TRBD2 might be the D (6 bases). V was cut by 11 bases and J by 6 bases, with 12 bases left in between. This CDR3 comprises 11 residues. Germline CDR1 ENHRY, CDR2 SYGVKD. The CDR3 region is CALRDFDTQYF. CDR3 in DNA: TGTGCCCTCCGGGACTTCGATACGCAGTATTTT.

The rearrangement uses TRBV5-1 and TRBJ1-1; the D gene is possibly TRBD1 (6 bases). The CDR3 covers 15 residues. Germline CDR1 is SGHRS and CDR2 is YFSETQ. V was cut by 0 bases and J by 1 base, with 10 bases left in between. The CDR3 reads CASSLADRKNTEAFF. The CDR3 coding sequence is TGCGCCAGCAGCTTGGCGGACAGAAAGAACACTGAAGCTTTCTTT.

The genes are TRBV5-1 and TRBJ2-7; 13 bases line up with TRBD2. Germline loops: CDR1 SGHRS, CDR2 YFSETQ. V shed 0 bases, J shed 5 bases, and the junction held 8 bases outside the gene matches. The CDR3 has 17 amino acids. In nucleotides, the CDR3 is TGCGCCAGCAGCTTGGAACTAGCGGGAGGGCCACAACACGAGCAGTACTTC. Amino acids: CASSLELAGGPQHEQYF.

The CDR3 DNA is TGTGCCAGCAGACTAGCGGGAGGGAACACCGGGGAGCTGTTTTTT. This sequence encodes CASRLAGGNTGELFF. The chain has TRBV2 and TRBJ2-2; 12 bases are shared with TRBD2. Germline V CDR1 and CDR2: SNHLY, FYNNEI. Unmatched junction bases numbered 0, after V lost 6 bases and J lost 1 base. This CDR3 comprises 15 residues.

The chain has TRBV6-2 or TRBV6-3 and TRBJ2-1, with D possibly being TRBD1 or TRBD2 (5 bases each). CDR1 and CDR2 (germline): MNHEY, SVGEGT. This CDR3 is 12 amino acids long. V was trimmed by 2 bases and J by 10 bases, leaving 9 bases between them. The CDR3 DNA is TGTGCCAGCAGTTACCGGGGACGCGAGCAGTTCTTC. Encoded protein: CASSYRGREQFF.

With regard to this clone: Its ends do not fully match the called genes, so a read error is possible. The CDR3 reads CASSLSASGSSFDF. The CDR3 nucleotides read TGTGCCAGCAGCTTAAGTGCTAGCGGGAGTAGTTTCGACTTC. This chain uses TRBV7-9 with TRBJ2-7; 10 bases line up with TRBD2. This CDR3 is 14 amino acids long. Germline V gives CDR1 SEHNR, CDR2 FQNEAQ (reference sequence).

V and J are TRBV5-1 and TRBJ2-3, with D maybe TRBD2 (6 bases). The CDR3 contains 16 residues. From germline, CDR1 is SGHRS and CDR2 YFSETQ. The V end was cut by 1 base, the J end by 4 bases, with 16 bases between. CDR3: CASSLLTAGSPDTQYF. CDR3 DNA sequence: TGCGCCAGCAGCTTGCTGACGGCGGGGTCACCAGATACGCAGTATTTT.

V is TRBV19 and J is TRBJ2-1; 8 nucleotides align to TRBD1. CDR3 length: 15 amino acids. Germline V gene sequence: CDR1 LNHDA, CDR2 SQIVND (reference sequence). Losses at the gene ends were 7 bases for V and 1 base for J; bases not matched to a gene: 6. CDR3 sequence (DNA): TGTGCCAGTACCCCGACAGGGGTATCCTACAATGAGCAGTTCTTC. Translation gives CASTPTGVSYNEQFF. Filled out from reference TRBV19 and TRBJ2-1, the complete variable domain reads DGGITQSPKYLFRKEGQNVTLSCEQNLNHDAMYWYRQDPGQGLRLIYYSQIVNDFQKGDIAEGYSVSREKKESFPLTVTSAQKNPTAFYLCASTPTGVSYNEQFFGPGTRLTVL.

The chain has TRBV5-5 and TRBJ2-3; TRBD2 matches at 11 bases. The CDR3 length is 13 residues. Germline values: CDR1 SGHKS, CDR2 YYEKEE (reference sequence). The V gene end was trimmed by 1 base and the J gene end by 14 bases; junction bases not matched to a gene: 6. The CDR3 sequence is CASSLSPSGRWYF. In DNA, the CDR3 is TGTGCCAGCAGCTTGTCACCTAGCGGGAGGTGGTATTTT.

The chain uses TRBV30 and TRBJ2-5; D not certain. The CDR3 extends over 11 amino acids. The V and J ends lost 0 bases and 4 bases respectively, with 3 bases between them. CDR1 is GTSNPN, CDR2 SVGIG, per germline (reference sequence). CDR3 in amino acids: CAWSVLETQYF. Here the CDR3 DNA reads TGTGCCTGGAGTGTACTAGAGACCCAGTACTTC.

In nucleotides, the CDR3 is TGTGCCAGCAGTTTGCCCGGCGGGCTAGGGGGCTACACCTTC. Its protein product is CASSLPGGLGGYTF. The chain joins TRBV27 to TRBJ1-2; D is uncertain. CDR3 size: 14 residues. Germline CDR1 and CDR2: MNHEY and SMNVEV (reference sequence). Trimming stripped 3 bases from V and 8 bases from J, with 16 bases between.

The genes are TRBV4-3 and TRBJ2-7; possibly TRBD2 for D (6 bases). The V and J ends lost 3 bases and 4 bases respectively, with 19 bases between them. The length of the CDR3 is 16 residues. Germline V gene data show CDR1 as LGHNA and CDR2 as YSLEER. CDR3 residues: CASSQKVGGGGYEQYF. The DNA of the CDR3 is TGCGCCAGCAGCCAGAAGGTGGGGGGAGGCGGGTACGAGCAGTACTTC.

This sequence joins TRBV7-2 and TRBJ1-6, with D uncertain. CDR3 length: 14 amino acids. CDR1 is SGHTA and CDR2 is FQGNSA in the germline V gene. The V and J ends lost 5 bases and 5 bases respectively, with 10 bases between them. The CDR3 DNA sequence: TGTGCCAGCAGCCCATTCGGGGATAATTCACCCCTCCACTTT. Translation: CASSPFGDNSPLHF.